This is a list of T cell receptor beta chains from one sample in a study of cytotoxic CD8 clonotypes in ibrutinib-treated CLL. The table came from immunoSEQ multiplex PCR; TCRdb's copy has only in-frame clones and leaves some out. The table records some 150,000 clones, 60% to 85% of them present only once. The sample here was PBMCs, taken after 24 months of ibrutinib treatment. The receptors were sampled from a human donor with chronic lymphocytic leukemia. The conserved cysteine and the conserved F or W are not part of the CDR3 here. Each record gives: D gene, CDR3 length, J gene, clone size, V gene, CDR3 protein. D genes are given only for firm matches. Clone size, where shown, is once, few, many, or a class for clones that have expanded.

d_gene: .; len: 11; j_gene: TRBJ2-7; abundance: .; v_gene: TRBV11-3; CDR3aa: ASSLGGEYEQY
d_gene: .; len: 13; j_gene: TRBJ2-3; abundance: once; v_gene: TRBV19; CDR3aa: ATSSIGVPADTQY
d_gene: .; len: 12; j_gene: TRBJ2-1; abundance: .; v_gene: TRBV19; CDR3aa: ASAVWLSGGEQF
d_gene: TRBD1; len: 13; j_gene: TRBJ2-7; abundance: .; v_gene: TRBV7-2; CDR3aa: ASSFGQGKGWSEY
d_gene: .; len: 10; j_gene: TRBJ2-4; abundance: .; v_gene: TRBV7-9; CDR3aa: ASSPGKNIQY
d_gene: .; len: 11; j_gene: TRBJ2-1; abundance: .; v_gene: TRBV5-4; CDR3aa: ASSPTSGNEQF
d_gene: .; len: 11; j_gene: TRBJ1-1; abundance: .; v_gene: TRBV5-1; CDR3aa: ASSLDKNTEAF
d_gene: .; len: 14; j_gene: TRBJ2-7; abundance: .; v_gene: TRBV5-1; CDR3aa: ASSLVGGGGTYEQY
d_gene: TRBD1; len: 14; j_gene: TRBJ2-1; abundance: few; v_gene: TRBV5-1; CDR3aa: ASSPGGTGGLHEQF
d_gene: .; len: 12; j_gene: TRBJ1-1; abundance: .; v_gene: TRBV2; CDR3aa: ASSERVYNTEAF
d_gene: .; len: 11; j_gene: TRBJ1-4; abundance: .; v_gene: TRBV30; CDR3aa: AARGQPNEKLF
d_gene: TRBD1; len: 13; j_gene: TRBJ1-2; abundance: few; v_gene: TRBV28; CDR3aa: ASSLPGQGRYGYT
d_gene: .; len: 12; j_gene: TRBJ2-5; abundance: once; v_gene: TRBV28; CDR3aa: ASSHGGLQETQY